This passage covers 14 T cell receptor beta chains from one sample sequenced in a study of CD8+ T cells in alopecia areata. cDNA prepared by RNA extraction and subsequent reverse transcription served as the template for sequencing. Sequencing was performed with immunoSEQ multiplex PCR; in TCRdb, only in-frame clones are kept and a portion is missing. The data contain about 69,000 clones, roughly 61% of them seen just once; the ten biggest clones take up about a sixth. Here the sequenced sample was CD8+ T cells sorted from blood, taken at week 0. Receptor source: a human donor with alopecia areata.

This clone has a handful of counts. This chain links TRBV7-9 with TRBJ2-3, with no clear D. Trimming stripped 4 bases from V and 2 bases from J, with 4 bases between. CDR3 length: 12 residues. Germline V gene lookup returns CDR1 SEHNR and CDR2 FQNEAQ (reference sequence). The CDR3 DNA reads as TGTGCCAGCAGCTCGACCACAGATACGCAGTATTTT. Its translation is CASSSTTDTQYF.

The rearrangement links TRBV5-1 to TRBJ2-1, with 7 nucleotides matching TRBD1. Trimming cost V 7 bases and J 5 bases; bases outside gene matches: 9. Germline CDR1 is SGHRS and CDR2 is YFSETQ. The CDR3 is 14 residues long. Here the CDR3 DNA reads TGCGCCAGCCGAAGGAAGGGGGCTAACAATGAGCAGTTCTTC. It encodes CASRRKGANNEQFF.

The rearrangement joins TRBV13 to TRBJ2-5, with 8 bases matching TRBD2. After removal of 4 bases from V and 2 bases from J, the junction contained 3 bases not matched to a gene. The CDR3 runs 14 residues. Germline V gene lookup returns CDR1 PRHDT and CDR2 FYEKMQ (reference sequence). The CDR3 sequence: CASSSLAGQETQYF. DNA of the CDR3: TGTGCCAGCAGCTCCTTAGCGGGGCAAGAGACCCAGTACTTC.

The CDR3 bases are TGTGCCAGCAGCTGGGGACTAGCGGGGGGCCACTCCTACGAGCAGTACTTC. Residues: CASSWGLAGGHSYEQYF. This chain joins TRBV13 and TRBJ2-7, with TRBD2 identical over 15 bases. The CDR3 sequence is 17 residues long. With 4 bases clipped from V and 0 bases from J, the junction kept 4 bases outside the gene matches. Germline V gene data show CDR1 as PRHDT and CDR2 as FYEKMQ (reference sequence).

This sequence joins TRBV28 and TRBJ2-1; D is unclear. V gave up 3 bases and J gave up 15 bases, with 12 bases separating them. Germline-derived CDR1 and CDR2 are MDHEN and SYDVKM. The CDR3 length is 11 residues. CDR3 nucleotides: TGTGCCAGCAGTTTCGGAAGATTGGGGTTCTTC. Its translation is CASSFGRLGFF.

V is TRBV30 and J is TRBJ2-3; 10 nucleotides align to TRBD2. The CDR3 is 16 residues long. In germline, CDR1 is GTSNPN, CDR2 SVGIG (reference sequence). Trimming cost V 2 bases and J 2 bases; bases outside gene matches: 7. CDR3 residues: CAWSSPSGGYTDTQYF. The CDR3, as DNA: TGTGCCTGGAGTTCTCCTAGCGGGGGATACACAGATACGCAGTATTTT.

This clone has a handful of counts. V is TRBV5-1 and J is TRBJ1-2; TRBD1 matches at 12 bases. This CDR3 spans 15 amino acids. Trimming took 3 bases from V and 8 from J; bases not matched to a gene: 8. Per the germline V gene, CDR1 is SGHRS and CDR2 is YFSETQ. CDR3 sequence reads: CASSSPGQGAGGYTF. In DNA form, the CDR3 reads TGCGCCAGCAGCTCCCCGGGACAGGGGGCGGGAGGCTACACCTTC.

This clone occurred a few times. This chain uses TRBV29-1 with TRBJ1-2; tentatively, D is TRBD1 (5 bases). Per the germline V gene, CDR1 is SQVTM and CDR2 is ANQGSEA. The CDR3 has 11 amino acids. CDR3 in DNA: TGCACCAGTTCAGGGAACTATGGCTACACCTTC. Translation gives CTSSGNYGYTF.

This clone was detected only once. The chain combines TRBV7-9 with TRBJ2-4; D unclear. V was cut by 5 bases and J by 7 bases, with 21 bases left in between. Germline CDR1 SEHNR, CDR2 FQNEAQ (reference sequence). CDR3 length: 16 amino acids. The CDR3 spells CASSAPRTEFLNIQYF. CDR3 sequence (DNA): TGTGCCAGCAGCGCGCCCCGGACCGAGTTTTTGAACATTCAGTACTTC. Filled out from reference TRBV7-9 and TRBJ2-4, the complete variable domain reads DTGVSQNPRHKITKRGQNVTFRCDPISEHNRLYWYRQTLGQGPEFLTYFQNEAQLEKSRLLSDRFSAERPKGSFSTLEIQRTEQGDSAMYLCASSAPRTEFLNIQYFGAGTRLSVL.

The chain recombines TRBV7-9 with TRBJ2-7, with D uncertain. Per the germline V gene, CDR1 is SEHNR and CDR2 is FQNEAQ (reference sequence). V was shortened by 4 bases and J by 12 bases, with 10 bases between the two germline ends. CDR3 size: 10 residues. The CDR3: CASSSNEVYF. Written as DNA, the CDR3 is TGTGCCAGCAGCTCAAACGAGGTGTACTTC.

This rearrangement joins TRBV29-1 to TRBJ2-5; TRBD1 aligns across 8 bases. The CDR3 has 15 amino acids. V shed 1 base and J 4 bases; nucleotides not matched to a gene: 8. Per germline, CDR1 SQVTM and CDR2 ANQGSEA. CDR3 residues: CSVEGWTGTGETQYF. In DNA, the CDR3 is TGCAGCGTTGAAGGCTGGACAGGGACGGGAGAGACCCAGTACTTC.

For the CDR3, the DNA is TGCAGCTATCTCGGACAGGAGACCTACGAGCAGTACTTC. It yields the protein CSYLGQETYEQYF. This chain links TRBV29-1 with TRBJ2-7, with 7 bases aligning to TRBD1. The germline V gene has CDR1 SQVTM and CDR2 ANQGSEA. V shed 8 bases, J shed 2 bases, and the junction held 9 bases outside the gene matches. This CDR3 comprises 13 residues.

This chain joins TRBV13 and TRBJ1-5; 7 bases line up with TRBD1. The V gene's germline CDR1 is PRHDT and CDR2 FYEKMQ (reference sequence). This CDR3 region has 13 residues. V was pared by 5 bases and J by 6 bases, with 4 bases of the junction left unmatched. CDR3 coding DNA: TGTGCCAGCAGCCCCGACAGGGTTCAGCCCCAGCATTTT. Its translation: CASSPDRVQPQHF.

This clone is medium-sized. The chain joins TRBV6-4 to TRBJ2-1; 7 bases agree with TRBD2. This CDR3 is 14 amino acids long. Germline V gives CDR1 MRHNA, CDR2 SNTAGT. The V and J ends lost 0 bases and 6 bases, in that order; junction bases with no gene match: 2. CDR3 sequence (DNA): TGTGCCAGCAGTGACTCTCCGGGGGGCAATGAGCAGTTCTTC. This sequence encodes CASSDSPGGNEQFF.